The 21 T cell receptor beta chains below were found in one sample sequenced in a study of CD8 T cells in Susac syndrome. The authors reverse transcribed 0.5 to 1 ug RNA with random hexamers. TCRdb reanalysed the immunoSEQ multiplex PCR reads using MiXCR and keeps one entry per CDR3 protein. The table has some 140,000 distinct CDR3 sequences, more than 85% seen once. Sample: CD8+ T cells from PBMCs. These receptor sequences come from a human donor with Susac syndrome.

The chain is built from TRBV7-2 and TRBJ1-4; TRBD1 agrees at 9 bases. Germline V lookup: CDR1 SGHTA, CDR2 FQGNSA. The CDR3 runs 15 residues. Trimming at V came to 4 bases and at J to 5 bases, leaving 5 bases not matched to a gene. CDR3 loop: CASSYPGTGNEKLFF. The CDR3 nucleotides read TGTGCCAGCAGCTACCCCGGGACAGGGAATGAAAAACTGTTTTTT. The full variable domain, completed using reference TRBV7-2 and TRBJ1-4, is GAGVSQSPSNKVTEKGKDVELRCDPISGHTALYWYRQSLGQGLEFLIYFQGNSAPDKSGLPSDRFSAERTGGSVSTLTIQRTQQEDSAVYLCASSYPGTGNEKLFFGSGTQLSVL.

This chain uses TRBV29-1 with TRBJ2-3; D is perhaps TRBD1 (6 bases). The V end was cut by 7 bases, the J end by 4 bases, with 21 bases between. Germline assignment: CDR1 SQVTM and CDR2 ANQGSEA. The CDR3 is made up of 15 amino acids. The CDR3, as DNA: TGCAGCGGACAGGTGCCAGAAACCCACGCAGATACGCAGTATTTT. Protein sequence: CSGQVPETHADTQYF.

The chain uses TRBV28 and TRBJ2-3; a possible D gene is TRBD1 (6 bases). Germline-derived CDR1 and CDR2 are MDHEN and SYDVKM. The V end lost 4 bases, the J end lost 1 base, and 15 bases lay between the germline ends. The CDR3 runs to 16 residues. This CDR3 is CASSSYRVGGTDTQYF. For the CDR3, the DNA is TGTGCCAGCAGTTCCTACAGGGTGGGAGGCACAGATACGCAGTATTTT.

This clonotype was counted once. The chain recombines TRBV20-1 with TRBJ2-1; 8 bases line up with TRBD2. The CDR3 runs 15 residues. V lost 3 bases, J lost 0 bases, and 4 bases stayed unmatched. Germline CDR1 and CDR2: DFQATT and SNEGSKA (reference sequence). The CDR3 spells CSASTGTSSYNEQFF. CDR3 nucleotides: TGCAGTGCTAGTACCGGGACTAGCTCCTACAATGAGCAGTTCTTC.

For the CDR3, the DNA is TGTGCCAGCCTAGTTGGTGCCGGGGAGCTGTTTTTT. This gives the protein CASLVGAGELFF. The rearrangement joins TRBV7-9 to TRBJ2-2; no definite D call. The V gene lost 8 bases and the J gene lost 6 bases, with 10 bases spanning the gap. The CDR3 contains 12 residues. Germline CDR1 is SEHNR and CDR2 is FQNEAQ (reference sequence). The whole variable domain, remainder taken from reference TRBV7-9 and TRBJ2-2, is DTGVSQNPRHKITKRGQNVTFRCDPISEHNRLYWYRQTLGQGPEFLTYFQNEAQLEKSRLLSDRFSAERPKGSFSTLEIQRTEQGDSAMYLCASLVGAGELFFGEGSRLTVL.

This clonotype was observed once. This chain links TRBV5-4 with TRBJ2-3, with D maybe TRBD2 (6 bases). Germline-derived CDR1 and CDR2 are SGHNT and YYREEE (reference sequence). V lost 4 bases and J lost 2, with 14 bases in between. There are 15 residues in the CDR3. The CDR3 is CASSLWGEPTDTQYF. Written as DNA, the CDR3 is TGTGCCAGCAGCCTATGGGGGGAGCCCACAGATACGCAGTATTTT.

The DNA for the CDR3 is TGTGCCAGCAGTTTGATAGGCCCCGTGGAGCAGTACTTC. It specifies CASSLIGPVEQYF. The chain uses TRBV12-3 or TRBV12-4 and TRBJ2-7; D is unclear. V was shortened by 3 bases and J by 7 bases, with 13 bases between the two germline ends. This CDR3 contains 13 residues.

The V call is TRBV6-6, the J call TRBJ2-7, with no clear D. The CDR3 has 12 residues. Trimming pared 1 base from V and 5 bases from J, leaving 6 bases between. CDR1 is MNHNY and CDR2 is SVGAGI in the germline V gene (reference sequence). Here the CDR3 reads CASSYLADEQYF. The CDR3, as DNA: TGTGCCAGCAGTTACTTGGCAGACGAGCAGTACTTC.

The CDR3 nucleotides are TGTGCCAGCAGCCCATCGTGGGGGGAGTATGAGGATACGCAGTATTTT. This codes for CASSPSWGEYEDTQYF. This sequence joins TRBV14 and TRBJ2-3, with D maybe TRBD2 (6 bases). CDR1 and CDR2 from the germline V gene are SGHDN and FVKESK. V was cut by 4 bases and J by 6 bases, with 20 bases left in between. The length of the CDR3 is 16 residues.

The count of this clonotype is one. The chain links TRBV13 to TRBJ2-3; 7 bases line up with TRBD2. CDR1 and CDR2 (germline): PRHDT, FYEKMQ (reference sequence). V gave up 3 bases and J gave up 0 bases; unmatched junction bases: 6. The CDR3 totals 16 residues. CDR3 loop: CASSFSSGPSTDTQYF. The CDR3 bases are TGTGCCAGCAGCTTTTCTAGCGGTCCTAGCACAGATACGCAGTATTTT.

The CDR3 DNA follows: TGTGCCACCAGTGACTGGGACAGTGTGGAGACCCAGTACTTC. It encodes CATSDWDSVETQYF. The chain combines TRBV24-1 with TRBJ2-5; 7 nucleotides line up with TRBD1. This CDR3 is 14 amino acids long. Germline V gives CDR1 KGHDR, CDR2 SFDVKD. V lost 4 bases to trimming and J lost 5 bases; unmatched junction nucleotides: 6.

The chain recombines TRBV9 with TRBJ2-1, with TRBD2 matching over 10 bases. V trimming: 0 bases; J trimming: 8 bases; junction bases outside the gene matches: 5. Germline-derived CDR1 and CDR2 are SGDLS and YYNGEE. This CDR3 comprises 15 residues. The CDR3 spells CASSVGSSGSYEQFF. CDR3 nucleotides: TGTGCCAGCAGCGTAGGATCTAGCGGGAGTTATGAGCAGTTCTTC.

DNA for the CDR3: TGTGCCAGCAGTGATCTGTCCCCGTACTCCGCCTACGAGCAGTACTTC. It is translated as CASSDLSPYSAYEQYF. J is TRBJ2-7 and V is TRBV2; D ambiguous. The CDR3 consists of 16 residues. Germline CDR1 SNHLY, CDR2 FYNNEI. The V and J ends lost 3 bases and 2 bases respectively, with 17 bases between them.

The V call is TRBV7-6, the J call TRBJ1-1; D possibly corresponds to TRBD1 (6 bases). Germline lookup yields CDR1 SGHVS and CDR2 FNYEAQ. CDR3 length equals 14 residues. Trimming left V 5 bases short and J 0 bases short, with 10 bases between. DNA for the CDR3: TGTGCCAGCAGCCCAGGGGCGGTGAACACTGAAGCTTTCTTT. This codes for CASSPGAVNTEAFF.

The chain links TRBV25-1 to TRBJ2-1, with 7 bases lining up with TRBD2. This CDR3 region has 14 residues. The germline V gene has CDR1 MGHDK and CDR2 SYGVNS. The V and J ends lost 10 bases and 8 bases, in that order; junction bases with no gene match: 14. Here the CDR3 DNA reads TGTGCCACCGCGACTAGCCCGGGAATCGATGAGCAGTTCTTC. Protein product: CATATSPGIDEQFF.

This chain uses TRBV29-1 with TRBJ2-7, with 7 bases fitting TRBD1. The germline CDR1 and CDR2 sequences are SQVTM and ANQGSEA. The ends lost 4 bases at V and 0 bases at J; junction bases unmatched: 3. CDR3 size: 13 residues. In DNA form, the CDR3 reads TGCAGCGTTGCGGGACAGAGCTCCTACGAGCAGTACTTC. It codes for CSVAGQSSYEQYF.

The V and J genes are TRBV29-1 and TRBJ1-2, with D unresolved. Germline CDR1 SQVTM, CDR2 ANQGSEA. Between the trimmed V and J ends, which lost 6 bases and 6 bases, there was a span of 17 bases. The CDR3 covers 13 residues. The CDR3 DNA is TGCAGCGTGCAGACGGGTGCAGTCAATGGCTACACCTTC. Its protein is CSVQTGAVNGYTF.

This chain joins TRBV23-1 and TRBJ2-2, with 11 bases identical to TRBD2. TRBV23-1 belongs to the ORF category, with a function that is uncertain. The trim removed 4 bases at V and 1 base at J, leaving 2 bases unmatched. CDR3 length equals 16 residues. The CDR3 reads CASSPLAGENTGELFF. The DNA of the CDR3 is TGCGCCAGCAGTCCACTAGCGGGAGAGAACACCGGGGAGCTGTTTTTT.

This clonotype was seen a few times. The rearrangement joins TRBV27 to TRBJ2-1, with D perhaps matching TRBD2 (5 bases). Germline lookup yields CDR1 MNHEY and CDR2 SMNVEV (reference sequence). V was pared by 3 bases and J by 6 bases, with 9 bases between. This CDR3 is 13 amino acids long. The CDR3 nucleotides read TGTGCCAGCAGTTTGGTAGGAGGCAATGAGCAGTTCTTC. Amino acid sequence: CASSLVGGNEQFF.

This chain links TRBV12-3 or TRBV12-4 with TRBJ2-3; no reliable D call. The CDR3 sequence is 13 residues long. The ends were cut back, 7 bases at V and 1 base at J, with 9 bases in the middle. The CDR3 loop reads CASNNAGTDTQYF. In DNA, the CDR3 is TGTGCCAGCAATAATGCCGGCACAGATACGCAGTATTTT.

The V call is TRBV9, the J call TRBJ2-2, with 8 bases that match TRBD1. The CDR3 covers 17 residues. V lost 0 bases and J lost 3; bases outside the gene matches: 7. The germline gives CDR1 SGDLS, CDR2 YYNGEE. The CDR3 loop is CASSVAGTGYDTGELFF. The CDR3 DNA reads as TGTGCCAGCAGCGTAGCCGGGACAGGTTATGACACCGGGGAGCTGTTTTTT.